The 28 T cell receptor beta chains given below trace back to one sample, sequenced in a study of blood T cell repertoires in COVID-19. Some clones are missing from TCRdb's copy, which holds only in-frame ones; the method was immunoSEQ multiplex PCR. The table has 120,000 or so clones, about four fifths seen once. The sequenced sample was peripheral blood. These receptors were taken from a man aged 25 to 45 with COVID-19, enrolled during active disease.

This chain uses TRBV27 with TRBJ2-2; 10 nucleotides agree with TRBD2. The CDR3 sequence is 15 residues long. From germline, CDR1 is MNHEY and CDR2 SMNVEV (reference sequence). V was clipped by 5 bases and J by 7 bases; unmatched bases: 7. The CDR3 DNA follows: TGTGCCAGCAGTAGTCTAGCGGGGGATCTCGGGGAGCTGTTTTTT. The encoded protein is CASSSLAGDLGELFF.

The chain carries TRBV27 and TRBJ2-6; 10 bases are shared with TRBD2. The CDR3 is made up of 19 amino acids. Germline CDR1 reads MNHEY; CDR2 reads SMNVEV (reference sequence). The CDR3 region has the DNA TGTACCTGCCTGCCGGGACTAGCGCGCCTGAGCTCTGGGGCCAACGTCCTGACTTTC. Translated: CTCLPGLARLSSGANVLTF. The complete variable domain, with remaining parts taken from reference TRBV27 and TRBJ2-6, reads EAQVTQNPRYLITVTGKKLTVTCSQNMNHEYMSWYRQDPGLGLRQIYYSMNVEVTDKGDVPEGYKVSRKEKRNFPLILESPSPNQTSLYFCTCLPGLARLSSGANVLTFGAGSRLTVL.

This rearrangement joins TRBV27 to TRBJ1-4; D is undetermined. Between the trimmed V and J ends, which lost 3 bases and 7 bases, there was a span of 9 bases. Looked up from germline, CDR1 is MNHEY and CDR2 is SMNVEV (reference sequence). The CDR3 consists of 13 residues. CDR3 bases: TGTGCCAGCAGTTTCGGGGTCGGTGAAAAACTGTTTTTT. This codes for CASSFGVGEKLFF.

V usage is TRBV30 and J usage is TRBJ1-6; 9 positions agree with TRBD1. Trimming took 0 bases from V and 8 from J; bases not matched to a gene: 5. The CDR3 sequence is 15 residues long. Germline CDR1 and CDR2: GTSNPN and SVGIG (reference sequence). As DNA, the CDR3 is TGTGCCTGGAGTGTAGGAGGACAGGGGTATTCACCCCTCCACTTT. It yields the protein CAWSVGGQGYSPLHF. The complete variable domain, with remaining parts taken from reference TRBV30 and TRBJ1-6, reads SQTIHQWPATLVQPVGSPLSLECTVEGTSNPNLYWYRQAAGRGLQLLFYSVGIGQISSEVPQNLSASRPQDRQFILSSKKLLLSDSGFYLCAWSVGGQGYSPLHFGNGTRLTVT.

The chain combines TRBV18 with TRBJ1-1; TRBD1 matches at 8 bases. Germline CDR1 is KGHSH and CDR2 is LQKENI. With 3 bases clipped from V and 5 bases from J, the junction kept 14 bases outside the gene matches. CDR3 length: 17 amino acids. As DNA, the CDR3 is TGTGCCAGCTCACCCCCTATCGGACAGGGAAGAAAGACTGAAGCTTTCTTT. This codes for CASSPPIGQGRKTEAFF. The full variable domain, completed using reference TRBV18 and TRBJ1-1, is NAGVMQNPRHLVRRRGQEARLRCSPMKGHSHVYWYRQLPEEGLKFMVYLQKENIIDESGMPKERFSAEFPKEGPSILRIQQVVRGDSAAYFCASSPPIGQGRKTEAFFGQGTRLTVV.

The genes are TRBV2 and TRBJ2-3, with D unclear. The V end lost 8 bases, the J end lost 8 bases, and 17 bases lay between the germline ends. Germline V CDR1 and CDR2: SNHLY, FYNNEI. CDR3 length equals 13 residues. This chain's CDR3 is CASHPSPPGTQYF. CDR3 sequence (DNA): TGTGCCAGCCACCCCTCCCCTCCGGGTACGCAGTATTTT.

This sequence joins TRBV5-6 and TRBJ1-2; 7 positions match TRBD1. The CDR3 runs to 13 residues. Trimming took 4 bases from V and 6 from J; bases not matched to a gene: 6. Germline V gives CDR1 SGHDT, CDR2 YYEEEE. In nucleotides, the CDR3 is TGTGCCAGCAGCCAAAAAAGGGGGCATGGCTACACCTTC. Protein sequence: CASSQKRGHGYTF.

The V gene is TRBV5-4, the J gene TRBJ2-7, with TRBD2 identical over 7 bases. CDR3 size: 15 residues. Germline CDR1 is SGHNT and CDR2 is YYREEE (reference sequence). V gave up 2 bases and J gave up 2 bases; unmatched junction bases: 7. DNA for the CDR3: TGTGCCAGCAGCTTAGGACCGGGAGGCGCCTACGAGCAGTACTTC. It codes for CASSLGPGGAYEQYF.

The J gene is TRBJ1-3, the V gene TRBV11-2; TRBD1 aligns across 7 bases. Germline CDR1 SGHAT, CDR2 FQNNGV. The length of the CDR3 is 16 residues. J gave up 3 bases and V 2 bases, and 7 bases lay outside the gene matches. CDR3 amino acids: CASSLLSDRVGNTIYF. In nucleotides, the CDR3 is TGTGCCAGCAGCTTACTATCAGACAGGGTTGGAAACACCATATATTTT.

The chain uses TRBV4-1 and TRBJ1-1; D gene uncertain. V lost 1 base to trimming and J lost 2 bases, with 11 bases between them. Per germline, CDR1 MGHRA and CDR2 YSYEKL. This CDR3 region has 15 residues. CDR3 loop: CASSQARSLNTEAFF. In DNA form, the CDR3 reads TGCGCCAGCAGCCAAGCTCGATCACTTAACACTGAAGCTTTCTTT.

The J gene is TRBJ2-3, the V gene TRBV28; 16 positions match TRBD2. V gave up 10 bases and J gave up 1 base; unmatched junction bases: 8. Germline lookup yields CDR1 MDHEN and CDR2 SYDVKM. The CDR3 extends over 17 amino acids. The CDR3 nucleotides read TGTGCCACCACCGGGACTAGCGGGAGGGGAGGCACAGATACGCAGTATTTT. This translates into CATTGTSGRGGTDTQYF.

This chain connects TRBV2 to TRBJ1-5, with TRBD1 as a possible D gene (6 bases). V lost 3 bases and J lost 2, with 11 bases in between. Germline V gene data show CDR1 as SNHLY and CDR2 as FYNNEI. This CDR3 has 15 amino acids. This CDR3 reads CASSEDSLGNQPQHF. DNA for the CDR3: TGTGCCAGCAGTGAGGACAGCTTGGGCAATCAGCCCCAGCATTTT.

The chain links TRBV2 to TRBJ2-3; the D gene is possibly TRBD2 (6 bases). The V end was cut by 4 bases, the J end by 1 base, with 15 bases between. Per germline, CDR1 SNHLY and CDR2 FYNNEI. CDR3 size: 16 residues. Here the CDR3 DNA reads TGTGCCAGCAGTGGGTGGGGGGAGAGGGGCACAGATACGCAGTATTTT. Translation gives CASSGWGERGTDTQYF.

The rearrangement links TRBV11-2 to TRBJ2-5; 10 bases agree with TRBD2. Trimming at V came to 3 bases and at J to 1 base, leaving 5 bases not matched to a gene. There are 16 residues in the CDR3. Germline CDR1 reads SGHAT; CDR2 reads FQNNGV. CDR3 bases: TGTGCCAGCAGCTTTCTAGCGGGAGCGGCCCAAGAGACCCAGTACTTC. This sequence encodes CASSFLAGAAQETQYF.

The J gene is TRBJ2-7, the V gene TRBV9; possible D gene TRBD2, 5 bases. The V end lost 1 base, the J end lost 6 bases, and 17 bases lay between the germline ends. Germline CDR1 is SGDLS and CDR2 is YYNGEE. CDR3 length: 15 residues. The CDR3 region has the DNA TGTGCCAGCAGCGTACCTAGGGAGACGATACGCGAGCAGTACTTC. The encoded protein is CASSVPRETIREQYF.

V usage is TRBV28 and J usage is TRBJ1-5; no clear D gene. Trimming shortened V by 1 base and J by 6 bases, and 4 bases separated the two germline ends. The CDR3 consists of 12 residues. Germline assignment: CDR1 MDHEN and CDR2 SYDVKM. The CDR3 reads CASSLFSQPQHF. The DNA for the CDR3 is TGTGCCAGCAGTTTATTCTCTCAGCCCCAGCATTTT.

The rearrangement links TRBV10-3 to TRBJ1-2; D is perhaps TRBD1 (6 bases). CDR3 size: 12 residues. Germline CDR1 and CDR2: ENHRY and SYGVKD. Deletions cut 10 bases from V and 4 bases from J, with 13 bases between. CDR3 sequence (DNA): TGTGCCACCCACAGGGAATCCTATGGCTACACCTTC. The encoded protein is CATHRESYGYTF.

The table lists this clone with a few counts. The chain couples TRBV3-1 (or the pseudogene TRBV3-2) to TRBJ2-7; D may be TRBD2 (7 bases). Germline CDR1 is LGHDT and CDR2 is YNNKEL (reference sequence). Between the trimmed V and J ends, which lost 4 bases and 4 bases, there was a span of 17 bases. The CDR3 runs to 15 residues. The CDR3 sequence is CASSRASGGGYEQYF. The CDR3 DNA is TGTGCCAGCAGCCGAGCTTCGGGGGGCGGTTACGAGCAGTACTTC.

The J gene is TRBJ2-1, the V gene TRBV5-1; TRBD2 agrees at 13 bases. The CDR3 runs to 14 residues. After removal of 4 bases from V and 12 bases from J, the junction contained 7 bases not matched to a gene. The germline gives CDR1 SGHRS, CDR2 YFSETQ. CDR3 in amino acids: CASSQLAGGPGQFF. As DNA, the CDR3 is TGCGCCAGCAGCCAACTAGCGGGAGGGCCCGGGCAGTTCTTC.

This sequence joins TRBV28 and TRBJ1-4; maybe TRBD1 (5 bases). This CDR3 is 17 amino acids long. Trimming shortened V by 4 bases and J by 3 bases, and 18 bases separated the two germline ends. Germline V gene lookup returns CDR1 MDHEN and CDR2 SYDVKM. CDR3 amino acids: CASSSSRWGVPNEKLFF. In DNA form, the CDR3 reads TGTGCCAGCAGTTCTAGTCGTTGGGGCGTGCCTAATGAAAAACTGTTTTTT.

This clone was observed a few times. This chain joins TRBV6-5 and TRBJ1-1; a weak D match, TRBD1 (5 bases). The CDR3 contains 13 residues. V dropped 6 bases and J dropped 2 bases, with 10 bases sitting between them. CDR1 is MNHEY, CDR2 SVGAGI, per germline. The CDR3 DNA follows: TGTGCCAGCAGCCGGCAGGGAAACACTGAAGCTTTCTTT. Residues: CASSRQGNTEAFF.

The CDR3 DNA follows: TGTGCCAGCAGCCCCGACAGGGTGGTTTCCTATAATTCACCCCTCCACTTT. This translates into CASSPDRVVSYNSPLHF. The rearrangement links TRBV5-4 to TRBJ1-6; TRBD1 agrees at 7 bases. Germline assignment: CDR1 SGHNT and CDR2 YYREEE (reference sequence). This CDR3 comprises 17 residues. V lost 4 bases, J lost 1 base, and 8 bases stayed unmatched.

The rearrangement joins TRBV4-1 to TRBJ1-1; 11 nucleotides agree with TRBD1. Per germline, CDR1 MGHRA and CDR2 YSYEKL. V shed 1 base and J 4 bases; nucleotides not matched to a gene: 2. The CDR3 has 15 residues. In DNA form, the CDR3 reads TGCGCCAGCAGCCAAGTGGGGACAGGGGGCACTGAAGCTTTCTTT. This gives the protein CASSQVGTGGTEAFF.

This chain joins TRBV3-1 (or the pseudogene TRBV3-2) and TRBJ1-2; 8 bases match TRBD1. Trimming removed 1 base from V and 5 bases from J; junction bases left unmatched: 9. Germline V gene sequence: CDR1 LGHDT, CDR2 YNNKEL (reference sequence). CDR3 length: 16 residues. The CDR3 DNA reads TGTGCCAGCAGCCAAGGCGGACAGGGAAGAAGGTATGGCTACACCTTC. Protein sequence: CASSQGGQGRRYGYTF.

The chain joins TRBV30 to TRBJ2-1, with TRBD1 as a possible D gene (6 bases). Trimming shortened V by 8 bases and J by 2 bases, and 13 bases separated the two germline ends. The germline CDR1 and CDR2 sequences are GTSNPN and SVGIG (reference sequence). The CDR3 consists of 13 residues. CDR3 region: CALIGGPYNEQFF. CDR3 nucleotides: TGTGCCCTGATAGGGGGACCCTACAATGAGCAGTTCTTC.

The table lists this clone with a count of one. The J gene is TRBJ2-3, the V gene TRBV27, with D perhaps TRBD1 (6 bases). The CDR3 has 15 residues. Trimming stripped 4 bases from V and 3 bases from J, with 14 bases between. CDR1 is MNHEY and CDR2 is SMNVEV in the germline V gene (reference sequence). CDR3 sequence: CASSYFLDSTDTQYF. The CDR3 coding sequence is TGTGCCAGCAGTTACTTCCTGGACAGTACAGATACGCAGTATTTT.

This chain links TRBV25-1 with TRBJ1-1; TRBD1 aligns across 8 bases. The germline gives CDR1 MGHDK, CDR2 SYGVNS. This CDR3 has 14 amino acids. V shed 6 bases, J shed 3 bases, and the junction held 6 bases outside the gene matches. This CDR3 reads CASSDRGGYTEAFF. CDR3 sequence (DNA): TGTGCCAGCAGCGACAGGGGTGGGTACACTGAAGCTTTCTTT.

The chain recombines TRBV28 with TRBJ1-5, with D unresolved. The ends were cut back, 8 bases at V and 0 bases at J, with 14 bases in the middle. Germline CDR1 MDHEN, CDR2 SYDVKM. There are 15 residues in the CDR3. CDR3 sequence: CASGLTAGSNQPQHF. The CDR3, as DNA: TGTGCCAGCGGCCTAACGGCAGGTAGCAATCAGCCCCAGCATTTT.